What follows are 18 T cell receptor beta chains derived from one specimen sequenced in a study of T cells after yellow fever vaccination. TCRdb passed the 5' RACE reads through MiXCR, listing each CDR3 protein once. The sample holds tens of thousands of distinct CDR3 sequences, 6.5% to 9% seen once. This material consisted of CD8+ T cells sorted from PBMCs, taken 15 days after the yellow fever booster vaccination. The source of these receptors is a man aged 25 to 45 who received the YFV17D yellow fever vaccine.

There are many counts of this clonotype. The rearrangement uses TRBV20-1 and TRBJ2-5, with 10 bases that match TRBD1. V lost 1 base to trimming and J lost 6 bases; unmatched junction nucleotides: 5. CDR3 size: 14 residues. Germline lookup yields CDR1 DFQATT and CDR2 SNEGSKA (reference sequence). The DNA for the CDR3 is TGCAGTGCTAGAGGGACAGGGGGGCGACAGACCCAGTACTTC. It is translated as CSARGTGGRQTQYF.

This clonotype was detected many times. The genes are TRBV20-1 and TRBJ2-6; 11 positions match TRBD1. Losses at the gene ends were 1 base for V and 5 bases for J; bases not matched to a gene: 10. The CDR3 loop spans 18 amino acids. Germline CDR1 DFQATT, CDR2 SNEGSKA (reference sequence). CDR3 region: CSARAMDRGQPWANVLTF. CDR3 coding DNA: TGCAGTGCTAGAGCTATGGACAGGGGGCAACCTTGGGCCAACGTCCTGACTTTC.

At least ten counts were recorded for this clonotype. The chain's CDR3 is CATQGADYEQYF. The CDR3 nucleotides read TGTGCCACACAGGGGGCGGACTACGAGCAGTACTTC. This chain joins TRBV27 and TRBJ2-7, with TRBD1 matching over 9 bases. This CDR3 is 12 amino acids long. Losses at the gene ends were 10 bases for V and 3 bases for J; bases not matched to a gene: 4. Germline CDR1 is MNHEY and CDR2 is SMNVEV (reference sequence).

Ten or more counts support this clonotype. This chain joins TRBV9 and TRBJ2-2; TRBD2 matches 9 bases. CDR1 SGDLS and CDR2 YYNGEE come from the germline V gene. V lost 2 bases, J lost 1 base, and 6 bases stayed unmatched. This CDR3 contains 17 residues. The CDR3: CASSVNAGGLNTGELFF. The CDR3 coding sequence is TGTGCCAGCAGCGTTAACGCGGGAGGGTTGAACACCGGGGAGCTGTTTTTT.

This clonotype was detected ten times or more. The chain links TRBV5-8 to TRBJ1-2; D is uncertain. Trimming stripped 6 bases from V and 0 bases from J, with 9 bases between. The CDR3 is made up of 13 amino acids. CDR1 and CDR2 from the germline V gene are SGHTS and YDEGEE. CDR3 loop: CASNPETNYGYTF. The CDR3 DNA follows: TGTGCCAGCAACCCGGAGACTAACTATGGCTACACCTTC.

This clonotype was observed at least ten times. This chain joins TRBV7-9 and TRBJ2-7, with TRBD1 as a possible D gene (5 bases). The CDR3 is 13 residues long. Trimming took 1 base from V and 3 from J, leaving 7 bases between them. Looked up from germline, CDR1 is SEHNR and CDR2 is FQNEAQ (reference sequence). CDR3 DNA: TGTGCCAGCAGCTTAGGACAGCTCTACGAGCAGTACTTC. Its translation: CASSLGQLYEQYF.

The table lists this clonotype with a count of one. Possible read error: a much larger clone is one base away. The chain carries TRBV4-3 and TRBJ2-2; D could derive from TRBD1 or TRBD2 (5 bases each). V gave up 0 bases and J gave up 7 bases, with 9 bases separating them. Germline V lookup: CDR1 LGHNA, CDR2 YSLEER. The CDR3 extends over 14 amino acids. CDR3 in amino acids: CASSQDGGIGELFF. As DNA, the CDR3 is TGCGCCAGCAGCCAAGATGGGGGAATCGGGGAGCTGTTTTTT.

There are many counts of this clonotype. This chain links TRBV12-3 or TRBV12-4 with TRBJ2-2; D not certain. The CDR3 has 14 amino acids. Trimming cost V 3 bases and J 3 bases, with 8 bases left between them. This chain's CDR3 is CASSFGSDTGELFF. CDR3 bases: TGTGCCAGCAGTTTCGGATCCGACACCGGGGAGCTGTTTTTT.

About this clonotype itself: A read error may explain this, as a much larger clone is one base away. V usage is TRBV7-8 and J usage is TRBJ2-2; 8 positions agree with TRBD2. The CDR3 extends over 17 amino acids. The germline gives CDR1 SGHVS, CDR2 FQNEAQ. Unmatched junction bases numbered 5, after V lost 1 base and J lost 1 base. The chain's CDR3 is CASSLVTLAGNTGELFF. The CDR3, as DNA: TGTGCCAGCAGCTTAGTAACCCTAGCGGGGAACACCGGGGAGCTGTTTTTT.

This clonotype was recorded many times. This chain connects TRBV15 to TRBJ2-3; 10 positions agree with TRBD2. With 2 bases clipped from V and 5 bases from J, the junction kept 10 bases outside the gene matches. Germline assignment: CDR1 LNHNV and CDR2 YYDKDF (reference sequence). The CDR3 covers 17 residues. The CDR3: CATSRPNLAGVKDTQYF. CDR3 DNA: TGTGCCACCAGCAGACCGAACCTAGCGGGAGTGAAAGATACGCAGTATTTT.

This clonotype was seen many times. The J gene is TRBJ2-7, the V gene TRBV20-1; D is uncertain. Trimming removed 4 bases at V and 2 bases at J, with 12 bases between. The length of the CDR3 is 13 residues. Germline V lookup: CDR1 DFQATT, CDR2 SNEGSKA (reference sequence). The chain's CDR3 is CSAKGWHTYEQYF. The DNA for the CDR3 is TGCAGTGCTAAGGGCTGGCATACCTACGAGCAGTACTTC.

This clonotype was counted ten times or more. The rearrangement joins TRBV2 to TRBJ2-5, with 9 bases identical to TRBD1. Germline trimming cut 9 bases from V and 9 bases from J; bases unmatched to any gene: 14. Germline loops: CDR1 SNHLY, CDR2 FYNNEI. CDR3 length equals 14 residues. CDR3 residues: CASRTPGQGYSQYF. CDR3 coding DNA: TGTGCCAGTAGGACTCCGGGACAGGGATACTCCCAGTACTTC.

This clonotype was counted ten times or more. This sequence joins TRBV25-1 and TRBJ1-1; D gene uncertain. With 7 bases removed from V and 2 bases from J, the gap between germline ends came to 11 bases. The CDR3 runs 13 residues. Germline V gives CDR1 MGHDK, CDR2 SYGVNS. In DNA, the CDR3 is TGTGCCAGCACCCCGCCCGGAAACACTGAAGCTTTCTTT. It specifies CASTPPGNTEAFF.

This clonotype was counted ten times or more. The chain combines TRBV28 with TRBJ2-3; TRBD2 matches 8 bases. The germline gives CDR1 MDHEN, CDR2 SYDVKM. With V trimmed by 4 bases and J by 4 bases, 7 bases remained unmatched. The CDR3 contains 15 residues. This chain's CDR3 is CASSSTSDWADTQYF. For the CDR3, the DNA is TGTGCCAGCAGTTCGACTAGCGATTGGGCAGATACGCAGTATTTT.

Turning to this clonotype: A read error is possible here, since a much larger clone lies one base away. The CDR3 spells CSSSQGGSDTQYF. The DNA for the CDR3 is TGCTCCAGCAGCCAAGGGGGTTCCGATACGCAGTATTTT. V and J are TRBV4-3 and TRBJ2-3; possible D gene TRBD1, 6 bases. Germline V gene data show CDR1 as LGHNA and CDR2 as YSLEER. CDR3 length: 13 amino acids.

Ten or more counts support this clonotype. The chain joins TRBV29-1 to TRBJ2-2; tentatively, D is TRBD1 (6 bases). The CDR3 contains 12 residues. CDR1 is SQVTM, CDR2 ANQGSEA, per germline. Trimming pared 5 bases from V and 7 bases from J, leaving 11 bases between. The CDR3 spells CSVPGASGELFF. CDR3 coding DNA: TGCAGCGTTCCAGGGGCCAGCGGGGAGCTGTTTTTT.

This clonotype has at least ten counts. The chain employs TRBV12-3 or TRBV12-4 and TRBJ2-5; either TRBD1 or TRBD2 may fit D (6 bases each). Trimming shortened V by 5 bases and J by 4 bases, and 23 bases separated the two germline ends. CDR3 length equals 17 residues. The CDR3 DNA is TGTGCCAGCAGTACAAATAGGGGGGAGGTCGAGGGAGAGACCCAGTACTTC. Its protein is CASSTNRGEVEGETQYF.

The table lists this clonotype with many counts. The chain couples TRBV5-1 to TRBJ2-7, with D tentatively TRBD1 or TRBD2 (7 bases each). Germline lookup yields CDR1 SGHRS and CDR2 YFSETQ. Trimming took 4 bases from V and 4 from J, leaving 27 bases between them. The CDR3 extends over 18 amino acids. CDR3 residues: CASSDPGQTPWGGYEQYF. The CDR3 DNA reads TGCGCCAGCAGCGACCCGGGACAGACCCCATGGGGGGGATACGAGCAGTACTTC.